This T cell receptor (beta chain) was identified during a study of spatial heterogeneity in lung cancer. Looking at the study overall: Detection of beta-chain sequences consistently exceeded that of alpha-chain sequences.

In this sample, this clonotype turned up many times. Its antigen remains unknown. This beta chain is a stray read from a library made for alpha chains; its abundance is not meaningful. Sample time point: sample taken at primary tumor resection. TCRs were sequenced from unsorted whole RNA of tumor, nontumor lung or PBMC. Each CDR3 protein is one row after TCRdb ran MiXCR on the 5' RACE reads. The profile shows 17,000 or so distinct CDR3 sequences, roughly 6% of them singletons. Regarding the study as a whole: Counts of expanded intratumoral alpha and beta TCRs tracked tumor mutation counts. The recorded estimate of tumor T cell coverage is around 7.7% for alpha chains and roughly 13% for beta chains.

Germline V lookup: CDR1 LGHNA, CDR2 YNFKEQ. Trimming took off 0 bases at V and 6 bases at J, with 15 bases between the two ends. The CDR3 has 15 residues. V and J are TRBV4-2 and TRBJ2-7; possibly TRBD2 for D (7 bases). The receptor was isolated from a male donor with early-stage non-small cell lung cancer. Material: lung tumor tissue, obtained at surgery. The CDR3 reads CASSQDRGAPSEQYF. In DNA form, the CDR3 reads TGTGCCAGCAGCCAAGATCGGGGGGCTCCGTCCGAGCAGTACTTC.